This T cell receptor beta chain was identified in a study of blood T cell repertoires in COVID-19. Data came from immunoSEQ multiplex PCR; TCRdb stores just in-frame clones and leaves some out. This table holds nearly 60,000 clones, nearly 90% found once. This TCR was recovered from a man aged 60 to 69 with active COVID-19. The specimen sequenced was peripheral blood.

The CDR3: CASSQRGAYQETQYF. The CDR3 DNA reads as TGTGCCAGCAGCCAGCGGGGGGCGTACCAAGAGACCCAGTACTTC. V is TRBV7-6 and J is TRBJ2-5, with TRBD2 identical over 9 bases. Germline-derived CDR1 and CDR2 are SGHVS and FNYEAQ. The J segment lost 0 bases and the V segment lost 5 bases, leaving 4 bases of the junction unmatched. The length of the CDR3 is 15 residues.